Listed below are T cell receptor beta chains from one sample, sequenced in a study of pediatric ulcerative colitis. Sequencing used immunoSEQ multiplex PCR; TCRdb keeps in-frame clones, though not all of them. The table lists approximately 9,000 clones, about 90% of them singletons. Sequenced sample: blood. The receptors come from a girl aged 5-17 years with moderate ulcerative colitis. Each CDR3 is given with its conserved first and last residue. Each record gives: J gene, V gene, D gene, clone size, CDR3 DNA, CDR3 protein. A D gene is named only where the DNA matches it firmly. A clone size is listed for some rows: how often the clone was seen (once, few, many), or a class if it is expanded.

j_call: TRBJ1-1
v_call: TRBV5-1
d_call: NA
clone_size: few
cdr3_nt: TGCGCCAGCAGCTTGGCCTTTGGACAGCTCATGAACACTGAAGCTTTCTTT
cdr3_aa: CASSLAFGQLMNTEAFF

j_call: TRBJ1-2
v_call: TRBV2
d_call: TRBD1
clone_size: NA
cdr3_nt: TGTGCCAGCGGGGATACGGACAGGGGCGGAGGCTACACCTTC
cdr3_aa: CASGDTDRGGGYTF

j_call: TRBJ2-1
v_call: TRBV21-1
d_call: NA
clone_size: NA
cdr3_nt: TGTGCCAGCAGCTCCCGGTACAATGAGCAGTTCTTC
cdr3_aa: CASSSRYNEQFF

j_call: TRBJ2-1
v_call: TRBV15
d_call: TRBD2
clone_size: NA
cdr3_nt: TGTGCCACCAGCAGAGAAAGAAGCGGGAGATACAATGAGCAGTTCTTC
cdr3_aa: CATSRERSGRYNEQFF

j_call: TRBJ2-2
v_call: TRBV5-1
d_call: NA
clone_size: NA
cdr3_nt: TGCGCCAGCTTCCCTGGGTCTGGAGACACCGGGGAGCTGTTTTTT
cdr3_aa: CASFPGSGDTGELFF

j_call: TRBJ2-6
v_call: TRBV9
d_call: NA
clone_size: NA
cdr3_nt: TGTGCCAGCAGCGTAGACAAGGGCCACTCTGGGGCCAACGTCCTGACTTTC
cdr3_aa: CASSVDKGHSGANVLTF

j_call: TRBJ2-2
v_call: TRBV5-4
d_call: TRBD1
clone_size: NA
cdr3_nt: TGTGCCAGCAGCTTGAGGGGCAGGGGGCCGGCCGGGGAGCTGTTTTTT
cdr3_aa: CASSLRGRGPAGELFF

j_call: TRBJ1-4
v_call: TRBV29-1
d_call: TRBD1
clone_size: NA
cdr3_nt: TGCAGCGTCCGAGGGGGCGCGGGGGAAAAACTGTTTTTT
cdr3_aa: CSVRGGAGEKLFF

j_call: TRBJ1-4
v_call: TRBV29-1
d_call: NA
clone_size: NA
cdr3_nt: TGCAGCGGCGGGGGGGTTGAAAAACTGTTTTTT
cdr3_aa: CSGGGVEKLFF

j_call: TRBJ2-2
v_call: TRBV25-1
d_call: NA
clone_size: few
cdr3_nt: TGTGCCAGCAGTGAACGCCAAGTCACCGGGGAGCTGTTTTTT
cdr3_aa: CASSERQVTGELFF

j_call: TRBJ1-4
v_call: TRBV5-4
d_call: TRBD1
clone_size: NA
cdr3_nt: TGTGCCAGCAGCCACCGACAGGGTGATGAAAAACTGTTTTTT
cdr3_aa: CASSHRQGDEKLFF

j_call: TRBJ2-3
v_call: TRBV27
d_call: TRBD2
clone_size: NA
cdr3_nt: TGTGCCAGCTGGGGTTTAGGGACTAGCGGGGGGACTAGCACAGATACGCAGTATTTT
cdr3_aa: CASWGLGTSGGTSTDTQYF

j_call: TRBJ2-3
v_call: TRBV6-5
d_call: TRBD2
clone_size: NA
cdr3_nt: TGTGCCAGCAGAACCGGACTAGCGGGCACAGATACGCAGTATTTT
cdr3_aa: CASRTGLAGTDTQYF

j_call: TRBJ2-1
v_call: TRBV28
d_call: TRBD2
clone_size: NA
cdr3_nt: TGTGCCAGCAGTTTTTGGTCCAGCGGGAGGTGGTGGGAGCAGTTCTTC
cdr3_aa: CASSFWSSGRWWEQFF

j_call: TRBJ2-1
v_call: TRBV5-1
d_call: NA
clone_size: NA
cdr3_nt: TGCGCCAGCAGCCCGGGGGAGTGGCAAAACTACAATGAGCAGTTCTTC
cdr3_aa: CASSPGEWQNYNEQFF

j_call: TRBJ2-7
v_call: TRBV30
d_call: NA
clone_size: NA
cdr3_nt: TGTGCCTGGACGTCTGAGAGCGGGCCGTACGAGCAGTACTTC
cdr3_aa: CAWTSESGPYEQYF

j_call: TRBJ2-3
v_call: TRBV15
d_call: TRBD2
clone_size: NA
cdr3_nt: TGTGCCACCAGCGGTAGACTAGCGGGGAGGGATACGCAGTATTTT
cdr3_aa: CATSGRLAGRDTQYF

j_call: TRBJ2-7
v_call: TRBV11-2
d_call: NA
clone_size: NA
cdr3_nt: TGTGCCAGCAGCTTAGGAACCACCTACGAGCAGTACTTC
cdr3_aa: CASSLGTTYEQYF

j_call: TRBJ1-2
v_call: TRBV28
d_call: TRBD1
clone_size: once
cdr3_nt: TGTGCCAGCAGTTTCCCGGGACAGGCCAACTATGGCTACACCTTC
cdr3_aa: CASSFPGQANYGYTF

j_call: TRBJ1-3
v_call: TRBV4-2
d_call: TRBD1
clone_size: once
cdr3_nt: TGTGCCAGCAGACGGGAGGACAGGGTATTATCTGGAAACACCATATATTTT
cdr3_aa: CASRREDRVLSGNTIYF

j_call: TRBJ2-7
v_call: TRBV19
d_call: NA
clone_size: NA
cdr3_nt: TGTGCCAGTAGTATAGGCTCAGGCCCTTACGAGCAGTACTTC
cdr3_aa: CASSIGSGPYEQYF

j_call: TRBJ1-2
v_call: TRBV7-6
d_call: NA
clone_size: NA
cdr3_nt: TGTGCCAGCAGCTTAGTAGCAGAGGACTATGGCTACACCTTC
cdr3_aa: CASSLVAEDYGYTF

j_call: TRBJ2-5
v_call: TRBV10-1
d_call: NA
clone_size: once
cdr3_nt: TGCGCCAGCAGTGAGACGATTCAAGAGACCCAGTACTTC
cdr3_aa: CASSETIQETQYF

j_call: TRBJ1-1
v_call: TRBV10-1
d_call: NA
clone_size: NA
cdr3_nt: TGCGCCAGCAGTGACCCCGGGATGAACGCTGAAGCTTTCTTT
cdr3_aa: CASSDPGMNAEAFF

j_call: TRBJ1-1
v_call: TRBV5-1
d_call: NA
clone_size: few
cdr3_nt: TGCGCCAGCAGCTTGACAGTTATGAACACTGAAGCTTTCTTT
cdr3_aa: CASSLTVMNTEAFF

j_call: TRBJ2-7
v_call: TRBV6-5
d_call: NA
clone_size: NA
cdr3_nt: TGTGCCAGCAGCCCGAGGATCTCAAACTACGAGCAGTACTTC
cdr3_aa: CASSPRISNYEQYF